The 6 T cell receptor beta chains given below trace back to one sample, sequenced in a study of T cell responses to AZD1222 COVID-19 vaccine. The repertoire was sequenced with immunoSEQ multiplex PCR; TCRdb's copy has only in-frame clones and lacks some. The sample records over 95,000 clones, about 89% being singletons. Sample: peripheral blood, taken on day 0 of AZD1222 vaccination. The receptors shown here come from an adult in good health.

This chain joins TRBV5-6 and TRBJ1-6; D not certain. Germline V gene data show CDR1 as SGHDT and CDR2 as YYEEEE. The CDR3 extends over 12 amino acids. The V gene lost 2 bases and the J gene lost 13 bases, with 10 bases spanning the gap. The CDR3 protein is CASSFPGGPLHF. In DNA form, the CDR3 reads TGTGCCAGCAGCTTTCCGGGAGGTCCCCTCCACTTT.

The chain links TRBV29-1 to TRBJ2-7, with D unclear. The CDR3 covers 12 residues. CDR1 and CDR2 from the germline V gene are SQVTM and ANQGSEA. V was pared by 5 bases and J by 0 bases, with 8 bases between. CDR3 region: CSVMKSSYEQYF. Here the CDR3 DNA reads TGCAGCGTTATGAAAAGCTCCTACGAGCAGTACTTC.

This clone appeared once. This chain uses TRBV6-5 with TRBJ1-1, with no clear D. The germline V and J ends were trimmed by 5 bases and 7 bases, with 5 bases remaining between them. The length of the CDR3 is 10 residues. Germline assignment: CDR1 MNHEY and CDR2 SVGAGI. For the CDR3, the DNA is TGTGCCAGCAGTCTCCTTGAAGCTTTCTTT. This sequence encodes CASSLLEAFF.

This clone was recorded only once. The rearrangement joins TRBV19 to TRBJ2-2, with D perhaps assigned TRBD1 or TRBD2 (5 bases each). With 5 bases removed from V and 4 bases from J, the gap between germline ends came to 14 bases. Germline CDR1 reads LNHDA; CDR2 reads SQIVND (reference sequence). CDR3 size: 15 residues. The CDR3: CASSPGPPGTGELFF. CDR3 in DNA: TGTGCCAGTAGTCCGGGACCGCCCGGCACCGGGGAGCTGTTTTTT.

The chain carries TRBV7-3 and TRBJ1-1; D is ambiguous. V lost 2 bases and J 2 bases, leaving 6 bases between the germline ends. This CDR3 comprises 13 residues. Germline V gene data show CDR1 as SGHTA and CDR2 as FQGTGA. The chain's CDR3 is CASSLGSNTEAFF. As DNA, the CDR3 is TGTGCCAGCAGCTTAGGTAGCAACACTGAAGCTTTCTTT.

This rearrangement joins TRBV6-1 to TRBJ2-3; D call uncertain. The germline V and J ends were trimmed by 1 base and 4 bases, with 9 bases remaining between them. Germline V gene sequence: CDR1 MNHNS, CDR2 SASEGT. The CDR3 contains 14 residues. The CDR3 DNA follows: TGTGCCAGCAGTGAAGGGGGTAGGGCAGATACGCAGTATTTT. It yields the protein CASSEGGRADTQYF.